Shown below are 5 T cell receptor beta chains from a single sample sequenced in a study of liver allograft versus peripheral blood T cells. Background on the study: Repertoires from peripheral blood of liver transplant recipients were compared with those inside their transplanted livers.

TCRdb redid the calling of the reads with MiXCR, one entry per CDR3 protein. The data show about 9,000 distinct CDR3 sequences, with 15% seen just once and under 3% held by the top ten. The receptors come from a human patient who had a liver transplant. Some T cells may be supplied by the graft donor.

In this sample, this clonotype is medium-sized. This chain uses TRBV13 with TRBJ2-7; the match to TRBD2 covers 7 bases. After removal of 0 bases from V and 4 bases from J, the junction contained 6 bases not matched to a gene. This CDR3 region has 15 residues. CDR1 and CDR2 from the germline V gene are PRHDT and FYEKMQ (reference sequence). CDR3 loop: CASSLGTGGRYEQYF. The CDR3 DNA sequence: TGTGCCAGCAGCTTAGGAACCGGGGGGAGGTACGAGCAGTACTTC.

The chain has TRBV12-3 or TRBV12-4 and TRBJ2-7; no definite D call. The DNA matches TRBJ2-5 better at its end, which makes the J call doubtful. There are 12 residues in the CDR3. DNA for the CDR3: TGTGCCAGCAGCCCGACTGGAGAGACCCAGTACTTC. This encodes CASSPTGETQYF.

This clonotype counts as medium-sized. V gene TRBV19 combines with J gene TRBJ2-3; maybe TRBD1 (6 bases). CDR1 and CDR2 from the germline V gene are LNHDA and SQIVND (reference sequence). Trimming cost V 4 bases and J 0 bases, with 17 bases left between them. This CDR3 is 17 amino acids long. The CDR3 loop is CASSTSWDISSTDTQYF. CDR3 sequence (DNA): TGTGCCAGTAGTACCTCCTGGGACATTTCTAGCACAGATACGCAGTATTTT. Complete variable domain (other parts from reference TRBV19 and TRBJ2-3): DGGITQSPKYLFRKEGQNVTLSCEQNLNHDAMYWYRQDPGQGLRLIYYSQIVNDFQKGDIAEGYSVSREKKESFPLTVTSAQKNPTAFYLCASSTSWDISSTDTQYFGPGTRLTVL.

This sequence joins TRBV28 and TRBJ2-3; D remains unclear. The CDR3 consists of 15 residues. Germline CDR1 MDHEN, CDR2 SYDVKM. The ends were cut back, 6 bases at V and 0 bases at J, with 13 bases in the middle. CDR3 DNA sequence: TGTGCCAGCAGGGCGGTAATATTAAGCACAGATACGCAGTATTTT. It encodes CASRAVILSTDTQYF. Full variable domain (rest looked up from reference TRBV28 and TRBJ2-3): DVKVTQSSRYLVKRTGEKVFLECVQDMDHENMFWYRQDPGLGLRLIYFSYDVKMKEKGDIPEGYSVSREKKERFSLILESASTNQTSMYLCASRAVILSTDTQYFGPGTRLTVL.

CDR3 sequence (DNA): TGTGCCAGCAGCCGAGCGGGAGGGATATTTCTGAGCACAGATACGCAGTATTTT. Protein product: CASSRAGGIFLSTDTQYF. J is TRBJ2-3 and V is TRBV7-2, with 10 bases lining up with TRBD2. The CDR3 totals 18 residues. Trimming took 5 bases from V and 0 from J; bases not matched to a gene: 11. Germline V CDR1 and CDR2: SGHTA, FQGNSA. The variable domain in full, completed from reference TRBV7-2 and TRBJ2-3, reads GAGVSQSPSNKVTEKGKDVELRCDPISGHTALYWYRQSLGQGLEFLIYFQGNSAPDKSGLPSDRFSAERTGGSVSTLTIQRTQQEDSAVYLCASSRAGGIFLSTDTQYFGPGTRLTVL.